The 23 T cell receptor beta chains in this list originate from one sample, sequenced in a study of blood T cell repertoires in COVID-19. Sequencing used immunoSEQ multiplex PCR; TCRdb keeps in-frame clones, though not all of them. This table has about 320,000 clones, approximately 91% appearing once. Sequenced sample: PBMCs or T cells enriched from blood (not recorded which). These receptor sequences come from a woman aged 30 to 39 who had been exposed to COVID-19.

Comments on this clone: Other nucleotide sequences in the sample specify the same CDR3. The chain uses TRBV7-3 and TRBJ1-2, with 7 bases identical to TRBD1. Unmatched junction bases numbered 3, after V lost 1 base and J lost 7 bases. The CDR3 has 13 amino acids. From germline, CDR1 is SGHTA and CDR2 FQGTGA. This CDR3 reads CASSLNRGGGYTF. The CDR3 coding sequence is TGTGCCAGCAGCTTAAACAGGGGAGGTGGCTACACCTTC.

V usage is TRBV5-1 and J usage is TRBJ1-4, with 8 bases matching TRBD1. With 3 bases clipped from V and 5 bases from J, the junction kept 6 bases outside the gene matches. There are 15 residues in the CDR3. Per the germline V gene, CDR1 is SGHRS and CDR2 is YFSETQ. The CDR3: CASSSGQGVNEKLFF. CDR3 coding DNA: TGCGCCAGCAGCTCCGGACAGGGTGTCAATGAAAAACTGTTTTTT.

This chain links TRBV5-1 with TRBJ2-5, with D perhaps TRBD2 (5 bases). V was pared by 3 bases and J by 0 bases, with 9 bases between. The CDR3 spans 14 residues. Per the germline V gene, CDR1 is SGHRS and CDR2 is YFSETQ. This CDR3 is CASSSRGYQETQYF. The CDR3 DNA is TGCGCCAGCAGCTCCAGAGGGTACCAAGAGACCCAGTACTTC.

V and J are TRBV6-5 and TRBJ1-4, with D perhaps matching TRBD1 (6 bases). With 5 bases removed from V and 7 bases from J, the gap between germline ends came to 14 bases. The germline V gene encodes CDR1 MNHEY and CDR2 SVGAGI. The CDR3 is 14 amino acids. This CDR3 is CASSRTAALEKLFF. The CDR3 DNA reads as TGTGCCAGCAGTCGGACAGCGGCCCTTGAAAAACTGTTTTTT.

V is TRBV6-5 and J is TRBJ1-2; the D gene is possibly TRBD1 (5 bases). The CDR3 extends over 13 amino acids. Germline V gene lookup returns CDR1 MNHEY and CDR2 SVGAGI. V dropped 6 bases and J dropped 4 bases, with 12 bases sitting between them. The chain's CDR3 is CASSPSGLYGYTF. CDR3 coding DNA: TGTGCCAGCAGCCCCTCAGGGCTCTATGGCTACACCTTC.

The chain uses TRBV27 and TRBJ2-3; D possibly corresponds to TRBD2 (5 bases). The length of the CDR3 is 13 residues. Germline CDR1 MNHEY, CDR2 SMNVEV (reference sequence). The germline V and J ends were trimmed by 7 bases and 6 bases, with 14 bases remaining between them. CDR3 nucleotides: TGTGCCAGCAAGGGCCTCTCGGGGGATACGCAGTATTTT. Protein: CASKGLSGDTQYF.

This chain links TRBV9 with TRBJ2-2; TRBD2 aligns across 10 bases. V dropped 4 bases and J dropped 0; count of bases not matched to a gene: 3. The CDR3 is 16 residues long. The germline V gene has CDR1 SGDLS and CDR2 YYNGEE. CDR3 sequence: CASSILAGANTGELFF. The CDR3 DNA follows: TGTGCCAGCAGCATTCTAGCGGGGGCGAACACCGGGGAGCTGTTTTTT.

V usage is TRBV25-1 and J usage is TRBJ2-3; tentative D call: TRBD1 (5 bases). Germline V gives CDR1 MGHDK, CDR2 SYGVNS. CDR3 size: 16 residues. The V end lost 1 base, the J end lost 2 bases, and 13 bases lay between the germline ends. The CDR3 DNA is TGTGCCAGCAGTGAATGGGGCCCACAGTACACAGATACGCAGTATTTT. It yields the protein CASSEWGPQYTDTQYF.

The CDR3 bases are TGCAGTGCTAGTGACAGGGGGCAGGAGACCCAGTACTTC. This gives the protein CSASDRGQETQYF. The chain is built from TRBV20-1 and TRBJ2-5; TRBD1 matches 10 bases. The CDR3 sequence is 13 residues long. CDR1 is DFQATT and CDR2 is SNEGSKA in the germline V gene (reference sequence). The V and J ends lost 3 bases and 5 bases, in that order; junction bases with no gene match: 3.

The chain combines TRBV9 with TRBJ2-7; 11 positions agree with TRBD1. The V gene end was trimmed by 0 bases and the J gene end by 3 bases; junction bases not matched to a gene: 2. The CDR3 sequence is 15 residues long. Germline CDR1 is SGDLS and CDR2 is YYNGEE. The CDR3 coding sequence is TGTGCCAGCAGCGTAGCCGGGACAGGGGGCTACGAGCAGTACTTC. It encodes CASSVAGTGGYEQYF.

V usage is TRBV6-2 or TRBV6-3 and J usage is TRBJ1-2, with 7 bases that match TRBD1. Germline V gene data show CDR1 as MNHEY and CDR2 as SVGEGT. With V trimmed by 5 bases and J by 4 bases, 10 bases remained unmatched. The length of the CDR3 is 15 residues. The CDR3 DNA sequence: TGTGCCAGCAGTCCCCTTGGGACAGTCCTCTATGGCTACACCTTC. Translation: CASSPLGTVLYGYTF.

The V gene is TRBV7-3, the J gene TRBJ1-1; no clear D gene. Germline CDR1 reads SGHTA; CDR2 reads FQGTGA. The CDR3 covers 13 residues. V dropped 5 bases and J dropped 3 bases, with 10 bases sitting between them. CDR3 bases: TGTGCCAGCAGCCGGACTGGATACACTGAAGCTTTCTTT. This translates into CASSRTGYTEAFF. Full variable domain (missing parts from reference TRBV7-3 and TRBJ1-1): GAGVSQTPSNKVTEKGKYVELRCDPISGHTALYWYRQSLGQGPEFLIYFQGTGAADDSGLPNDRFFAVRPEGSVSTLKIQRTERGDSAVYLCASSRTGYTEAFFGQGTRLTVV.

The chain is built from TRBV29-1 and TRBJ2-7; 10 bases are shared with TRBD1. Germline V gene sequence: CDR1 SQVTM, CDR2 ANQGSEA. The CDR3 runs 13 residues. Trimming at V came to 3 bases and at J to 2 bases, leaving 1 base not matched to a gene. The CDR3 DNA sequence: TGCAGCGTTGAGGGGACAGGGGCCTACGAGCAGTACTTC. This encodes CSVEGTGAYEQYF.

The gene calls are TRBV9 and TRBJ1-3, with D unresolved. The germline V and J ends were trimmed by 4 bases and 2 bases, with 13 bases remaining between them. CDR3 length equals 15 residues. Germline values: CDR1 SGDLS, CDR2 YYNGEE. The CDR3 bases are TGTGCCAGCAGCCCAACACAGTCAACTGGAAACACCATATATTTT. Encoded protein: CASSPTQSTGNTIYF.

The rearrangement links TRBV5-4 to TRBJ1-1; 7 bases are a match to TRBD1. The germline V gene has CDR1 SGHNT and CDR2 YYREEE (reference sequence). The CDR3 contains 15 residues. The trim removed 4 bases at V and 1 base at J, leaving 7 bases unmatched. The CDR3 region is CASSPTGYGNTEAFF. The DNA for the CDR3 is TGTGCCAGCAGCCCGACAGGGTATGGGAACACTGAAGCTTTCTTT.

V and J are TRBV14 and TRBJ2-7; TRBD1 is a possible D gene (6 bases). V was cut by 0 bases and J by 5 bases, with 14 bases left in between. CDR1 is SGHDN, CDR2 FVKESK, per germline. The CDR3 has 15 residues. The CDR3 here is CASSQEMGAADEQYF. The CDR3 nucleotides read TGTGCCAGCAGCCAAGAAATGGGGGCTGCCGACGAGCAGTACTTC.

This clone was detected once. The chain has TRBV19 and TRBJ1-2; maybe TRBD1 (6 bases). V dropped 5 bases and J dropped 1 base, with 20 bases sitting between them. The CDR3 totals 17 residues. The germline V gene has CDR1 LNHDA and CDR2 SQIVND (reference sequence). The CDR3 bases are TGTGCCAGTAGTTATGGGGCGGACAGCCTTTTTAACTATGGCTACACCTTC. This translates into CASSYGADSLFNYGYTF. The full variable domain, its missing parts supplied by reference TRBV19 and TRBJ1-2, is DGGITQSPKYLFRKEGQNVTLSCEQNLNHDAMYWYRQDPGQGLRLIYYSQIVNDFQKGDIAEGYSVSREKKESFPLTVTSAQKNPTAFYLCASSYGADSLFNYGYTFGSGTRLTVV.

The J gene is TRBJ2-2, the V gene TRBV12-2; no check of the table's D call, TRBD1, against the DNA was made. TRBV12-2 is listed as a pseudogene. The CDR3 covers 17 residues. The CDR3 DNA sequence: TGTGCAAGTCGCCGCGACAGACTCAATTCGAACACCGGGGAGCTGTTTTTT. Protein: CASRRDRLNSNTGELFF.

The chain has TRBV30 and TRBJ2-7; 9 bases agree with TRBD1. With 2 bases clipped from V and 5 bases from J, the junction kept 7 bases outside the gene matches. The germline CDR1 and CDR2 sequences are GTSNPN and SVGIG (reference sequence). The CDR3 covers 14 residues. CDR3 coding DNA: TGTGCCTGGAGTACCGGGACAGGGCTACACGAGCAGTACTTC. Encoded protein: CAWSTGTGLHEQYF.

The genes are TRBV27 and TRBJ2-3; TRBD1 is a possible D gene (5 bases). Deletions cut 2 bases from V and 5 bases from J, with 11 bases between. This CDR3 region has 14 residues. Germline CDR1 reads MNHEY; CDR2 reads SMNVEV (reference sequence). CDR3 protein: CASSLSNRRDTQYF. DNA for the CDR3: TGTGCCAGCAGTTTAAGCAACAGGCGAGATACGCAGTATTTT.

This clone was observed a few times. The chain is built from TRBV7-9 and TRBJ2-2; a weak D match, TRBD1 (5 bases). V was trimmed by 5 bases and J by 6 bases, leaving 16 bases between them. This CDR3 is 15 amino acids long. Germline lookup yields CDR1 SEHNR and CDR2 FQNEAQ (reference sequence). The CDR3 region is CASSPSARASGELFF. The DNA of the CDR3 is TGTGCCAGCAGCCCCTCTGCCAGGGCATCCGGGGAGCTGTTTTTT. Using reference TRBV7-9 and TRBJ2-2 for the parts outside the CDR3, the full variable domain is DTGVSQNPRHKITKRGQNVTFRCDPISEHNRLYWYRQTLGQGPEFLTYFQNEAQLEKSRLLSDRFSAERPKGSFSTLEIQRTEQGDSAMYLCASSPSARASGELFFGEGSRLTVL.

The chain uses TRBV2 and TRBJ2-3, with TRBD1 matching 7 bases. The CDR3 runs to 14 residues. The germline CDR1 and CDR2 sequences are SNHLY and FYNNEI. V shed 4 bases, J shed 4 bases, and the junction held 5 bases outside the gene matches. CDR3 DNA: TGTGCCAGCAGTGGACAGGGATTTGCAGATACGCAGTATTTT. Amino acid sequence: CASSGQGFADTQYF.

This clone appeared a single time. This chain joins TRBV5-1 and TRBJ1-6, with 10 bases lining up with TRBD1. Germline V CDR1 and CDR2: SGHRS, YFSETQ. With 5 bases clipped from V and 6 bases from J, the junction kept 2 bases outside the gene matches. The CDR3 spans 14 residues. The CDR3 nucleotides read TGCGCCAGCAGAAGGGACAGGGGTAATTCACCCCTCCACTTT. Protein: CASRRDRGNSPLHF.